Following are 27 T cell receptor beta chains from one sample sequenced in a study of blood T cell repertoires in COVID-19. The repertoire was sequenced with immunoSEQ multiplex PCR; TCRdb's copy has only in-frame clones and lacks some. The sample includes about 440,000 clones, 80% to 90% seen only once; the top ten take 4% to 5.5%. Sequenced: peripheral blood. These receptors came from a woman in her twenties or thirties with acute or convalescent COVID-19.

The chain links TRBV28 to TRBJ2-7; maybe TRBD1 (5 bases). The V end lost 2 bases, the J end lost 0 bases, and 5 bases lay between the germline ends. The CDR3 has 13 residues. The germline V gene encodes CDR1 MDHEN and CDR2 SYDVKM. CDR3 amino acids: CASSLGASYEQYF. For the CDR3, the DNA is TGTGCCAGCAGTTTAGGGGCCTCCTACGAGCAGTACTTC.

The V gene is TRBV19, the J gene TRBJ1-1; 7 positions agree with TRBD1. This CDR3 contains 15 residues. The germline CDR1 and CDR2 sequences are LNHDA and SQIVND (reference sequence). With 5 bases clipped from V and 1 base from J, the junction kept 7 bases outside the gene matches. The CDR3 sequence is CASSVQGQPNTEAFF. As DNA, the CDR3 is TGTGCCAGTAGTGTCCAGGGACAGCCGAACACTGAAGCTTTCTTT.

In its sample, this clone was seen a few times. This chain links TRBV10-3 with TRBJ1-6, with D uncertain. CDR3 length: 15 residues. Per germline, CDR1 ENHRY and CDR2 SYGVKD. V gave up 3 bases and J gave up 4 bases, with 10 bases separating them. The CDR3 nucleotides are TGTGCCATCAGTGACTCGGAGGCTTATAATTCACCCCTCCACTTT. Amino acid sequence: CAISDSEAYNSPLHF.

The chain has TRBV28 and TRBJ2-7; D is possibly TRBD1 (6 bases). CDR3 length: 15 amino acids. Germline CDR1 reads MDHEN; CDR2 reads SYDVKM. V dropped 5 bases and J dropped 2 bases, with 16 bases sitting between them. CDR3 sequence: CASSVLLDRAYEQYF. The DNA for the CDR3 is TGTGCCAGCAGTGTCCTTCTGGACAGAGCCTACGAGCAGTACTTC.

The chain employs TRBV21-1 and TRBJ1-1; no check of the table's D call, TRBD1, against the DNA was made. TRBV21-1 is deemed a pseudogene. The CDR3 loop spans 16 amino acids. The CDR3 DNA follows: TGTGCCAGCACCCGAAAATGGGACAGTGCGAACACTGAAGCTTTCTTT. Its translation is CASTRKWDSANTEAFF.

V gene TRBV9 combines with J gene TRBJ2-1; D unresolved. The CDR3 is 12 residues long. Germline V gives CDR1 SGDLS, CDR2 YYNGEE. V lost 4 bases to trimming and J lost 5 bases, with 7 bases between them. Here the CDR3 reads CASSPNNNEQFF. In nucleotides, the CDR3 is TGTGCCAGCAGCCCCAACAACAATGAGCAGTTCTTC.

V and J are TRBV28 and TRBJ1-5; D may be TRBD1 (5 bases). Germline-derived CDR1 and CDR2 are MDHEN and SYDVKM. This CDR3 region has 14 residues. The ends were cut back, 6 bases at V and 3 bases at J, with 12 bases in the middle. CDR3 DNA: TGTGCCAGCAGAAGGCAGGGCCTCAATCAGCCCCAGCATTTT. Translated, it gives CASRRQGLNQPQHF.

The chain is built from TRBV15 and TRBJ2-5; TRBD2 matches at 13 bases. The germline V gene has CDR1 LNHNV and CDR2 YYDKDF (reference sequence). Unmatched junction bases numbered 6, after V lost 0 bases and J lost 2 bases. The CDR3 is made up of 18 amino acids. The CDR3 loop reads CATSRDPLGLAGQETQYF. The DNA of the CDR3 is TGTGCCACCAGCAGAGATCCACTGGGACTAGCGGGGCAAGAGACCCAGTACTTC.

In its sample, this clone was seen a few times. V is TRBV28 and J is TRBJ2-7; 7 bases agree with TRBD1. The germline gives CDR1 MDHEN, CDR2 SYDVKM. There are 13 residues in the CDR3. After removal of 4 bases from V and 8 bases from J, the junction contained 8 bases not matched to a gene. CDR3 amino acids: CASSSGTVVKQYF. CDR3 nucleotides: TGTGCCAGCAGTTCCGGGACAGTGGTTAAGCAGTACTTC.

V is TRBV12-3 or TRBV12-4 and J is TRBJ1-3; tentatively, D is TRBD1 (5 bases). The CDR3 runs to 13 residues. V lost 6 bases to trimming and J lost 4 bases, with 10 bases between them. The CDR3 DNA reads as TGTGCCAGCAGCGCACAGGTCGGAAACACCATATATTTT. This codes for CASSAQVGNTIYF.

The V gene is TRBV7-3, the J gene TRBJ2-2, with TRBD2 identical over 8 bases. Trimming cost V 6 bases and J 7 bases; bases outside gene matches: 4. The CDR3 totals 13 residues. The V gene's germline CDR1 is SGHTA and CDR2 FQGTGA. The CDR3 loop reads CASRISGDGELFF. CDR3 bases: TGTGCCAGCAGGATTAGCGGGGACGGGGAGCTGTTTTTT.

CDR3 nucleotide sequence: TGTGCCACCCAGGGGGGCAGTTCCCAAGAGACCCAGTACTTC. Encoded protein: CATQGGSSQETQYF. This rearrangement joins TRBV24-1 to TRBJ2-5, with a weak D call TRBD1 (7 bases). Germline CDR1 and CDR2: KGHDR and SFDVKD. This CDR3 comprises 14 residues. V was shortened by 9 bases and J by 1 base, with 14 bases between the two germline ends.

The CDR3 region is CASRSRSSGANVLTF. CDR3 sequence (DNA): TGTGCCAGCAGAAGCAGGTCCTCTGGGGCCAACGTCCTGACTTTC. The genes are TRBV2 and TRBJ2-6; D unresolved. Looked up from germline, CDR1 is SNHLY and CDR2 is FYNNEI. The germline V and J ends were trimmed by 6 bases and 0 bases, with 9 bases remaining between them. The CDR3 length is 15 residues.

This clone was seen once. The CDR3 spells CASSLRAGGDTDTQYF. The CDR3 nucleotides read TGTGCCAGCAGCTTACGAGCGGGGGGGGACACAGATACGCAGTATTTT. The chain has TRBV7-6 and TRBJ2-3; TRBD2 aligns across 10 bases. Looked up from germline, CDR1 is SGHVS and CDR2 is FNYEAQ. Trimming removed 2 bases from V and 2 bases from J; junction bases left unmatched: 4. The CDR3 loop spans 16 amino acids.

The chain recombines TRBV4-1 with TRBJ1-2, with D perhaps matching TRBD1 (5 bases). Trimming pared 0 bases from V and 4 bases from J, leaving 9 bases between. The CDR3 consists of 14 residues. Germline CDR1 reads MGHRA; CDR2 reads YSYEKL. Written as DNA, the CDR3 is TGCGCCAGCAGCCAAGACTCGGGGGGCTATGGCTACACCTTC. This translates into CASSQDSGGYGYTF.

The rearrangement uses TRBV3-1 (or the pseudogene TRBV3-2) and TRBJ2-1; 10 bases match TRBD2. Germline values: CDR1 LGHDT, CDR2 YNNKEL (reference sequence). V lost 0 bases and J lost 3; bases outside the gene matches: 5. The CDR3 is 17 residues long. The CDR3 nucleotides read TGTGCCAGCAGCCAAGAGGGTCTAGCGGGGGTCTACAATGAGCAGTTCTTC. Its protein product is CASSQEGLAGVYNEQFF.

The chain carries TRBV7-9 and TRBJ1-1; 10 nucleotides line up with TRBD1. The CDR3 runs to 16 residues. J lost 1 base, V lost 0 bases, and 2 bases had no gene match. Germline CDR1 SEHNR, CDR2 FQNEAQ (reference sequence). CDR3 nucleotides: TGTGCCAGCAGCTTAGCGACAGGGGGCCGGAACACTGAAGCTTTCTTT. It codes for CASSLATGGRNTEAFF.

V is TRBV9 and J is TRBJ2-5; TRBD2 agrees at 9 bases. The CDR3 consists of 15 residues. V gave up 0 bases and J gave up 4 bases; unmatched junction bases: 4. Germline V gene lookup returns CDR1 SGDLS and CDR2 YYNGEE. CDR3 in amino acids: CASSVGLAAGETQYF. CDR3 coding DNA: TGTGCCAGCAGCGTAGGACTAGCGGCGGGAGAGACCCAGTACTTC. The full variable domain, its missing parts supplied by reference TRBV9 and TRBJ2-5, is DSGVTQTPKHLITATGQRVTLRCSPRSGDLSVYWYQQSLDQGLQFLIQYYNGEERAKGNILERFSAQQFPDLHSELNLSSLELGDSALYFCASSVGLAAGETQYFGPGTRLLVL.

J is TRBJ1-1 and V is TRBV5-1, with D unresolved. Germline V lookup: CDR1 SGHRS, CDR2 YFSETQ. Trimming took 0 bases from V and 3 from J, leaving 9 bases between them. This CDR3 has 14 residues. The CDR3 region is CASSLGGTDTEAFF. The CDR3 DNA reads as TGCGCCAGCAGCTTGGGAGGTACGGACACTGAAGCTTTCTTT.

The CDR3 is CASSQSGSWSGETQYF. CDR3 bases: TGTGCCAGCAGCCAAAGCGGCTCCTGGAGCGGAGAGACCCAGTACTTC. The chain couples TRBV5-6 to TRBJ2-5, with D perhaps matching TRBD2 (5 bases). The CDR3 extends over 16 amino acids. CDR1 is SGHDT and CDR2 is YYEEEE in the germline V gene. Trimming left V 4 bases short and J 4 bases short, with 20 bases between. Variable domain in full (rest from reference TRBV5-6 and TRBJ2-5): DAGVTQSPTHLIKTRGQQVTLRCSPKSGHDTVSWYQQALGQGPQFIFQYYEEEERQRGNFPDRFSGHQFPNYSSELNVNALLLGDSALYLCASSQSGSWSGETQYFGPGTRLLVL.

The CDR3 is CASSHRGNSGGAFGELFF. The CDR3 nucleotides read TGCGCCAGCAGCCACAGGGGCAATAGCGGGGGGGCTTTCGGGGAGCTGTTTTTT. The V call is TRBV4-1, the J call TRBJ2-2, with TRBD2 identical over 11 bases. Trimming removed 3 bases from V and 7 bases from J; junction bases left unmatched: 13. Germline values: CDR1 MGHRA, CDR2 YSYEKL. CDR3 size: 18 residues.

The chain has TRBV4-1 and TRBJ1-2; 7 nucleotides align to TRBD1. Looked up from germline, CDR1 is MGHRA and CDR2 is YSYEKL. The CDR3 runs to 15 residues. The trim removed 0 bases at V and 4 bases at J, leaving 5 bases unmatched. The CDR3 DNA reads TGCGCCAGCAGCCAAGACCCAGGGGGTAGCTATGGCTACACCTTC. Protein: CASSQDPGGSYGYTF.

This chain joins TRBV27 and TRBJ1-5, with 10 bases that match TRBD1. J lost 5 bases, V lost 4 bases, and 5 bases had no gene match. Germline V gives CDR1 MNHEY, CDR2 SMNVEV (reference sequence). This CDR3 is 15 amino acids long. CDR3 sequence (DNA): TGTGCCAGCAGTTCCCCCGGGACAGGGGATCAGCCCCAGCATTTT. Its translation: CASSSPGTGDQPQHF.

This chain links TRBV4-1 with TRBJ1-1; no firm D call. Germline CDR1 and CDR2: MGHRA and YSYEKL. This CDR3 is 15 amino acids long. Trimming took 2 bases from V and 0 from J, leaving 10 bases between them. The CDR3 here is CASSQLGRLNTEAFF. CDR3 sequence (DNA): TGCGCCAGCAGCCAACTAGGCAGACTGAACACTGAAGCTTTCTTT.

V is TRBV5-4 and J is TRBJ1-3; D gene unclear. The CDR3 has 16 residues. Per the germline V gene, CDR1 is SGHNT and CDR2 is YYREEE (reference sequence). V lost 4 bases and J 8 bases, leaving 22 bases between the germline ends. CDR3 nucleotide sequence: TGTGCCAGCAGCGCCAATGGGCCGAGTGCGTTGGACACCATATATTTT. Translation: CASSANGPSALDTIYF.

The chain couples TRBV7-9 to TRBJ2-7, with 7 bases identical to TRBD1. CDR1 is SEHNR, CDR2 FQNEAQ, per germline (reference sequence). This CDR3 contains 14 residues. V lost 5 bases and J lost 5; bases outside the gene matches: 9. The CDR3 coding sequence is TGTGCCAGCAGCATCGACAGGGAGCGGCACGAGCAGTACTTC. Translated: CASSIDRERHEQYF.

V usage is TRBV7-7 and J usage is TRBJ1-2, with D perhaps matching TRBD1 (6 bases). Germline CDR1 and CDR2: SSHAT and FNYEAQ (reference sequence). CDR3 length: 17 residues. V gave up 1 base and J gave up 0 bases, with 15 bases separating them. The DNA for the CDR3 is TGTGCCAGCAGCTTAGAGGACCGGGACACCTCTAACTATGGCTACACCTTC. Protein product: CASSLEDRDTSNYGYTF.